Listed here are 8 T cell receptor beta chains from one sample, sequenced in a study of tumor-infiltrating lymphocytes in primary liver carcinoma. Taking about 17-33 mg of unsorted bulk tissue, the authors co-extracted RNA and DNA. From roughly 0.45 ug total RNA, TCR beta cDNA was generated with a primer in the constant region. Libraries of TCR beta came from three nested multiplex PCR rounds with slightly modified ARM-PCR. TRBV1-TRBV30 forward primers paired with a C-beta reverse primer were used in the first two PCR rounds, which ran approximately 10 cycles each. MiXCR, run by TCRdb on the multiplex PCR reads, gives a single entry per CDR3 protein. The data show 50,000 to 60,000 distinct CDR3 sequences, with over 65% seen just once and less than 25% held by the top ten. The sample was liver tumor tissue from sampling region 5. The subset: tumor region T5, tumor centre. Every receptor here comes from a man in his forties with primary liver carcinoma and hepatitis B virus infection.

Regarding this clonotype: A read error may produce the germline difference seen at one junction end. The chain is built from TRBV10-3 and TRBJ2-1; TRBD2 matches at 11 bases. The CDR3 has 14 amino acids. The V gene's germline CDR1 is ENHRY and CDR2 SYGVKD. This chain's CDR3 is CVTYSGRADNEQFF. The CDR3 DNA reads as TGTGTCACCTATAGCGGGAGGGCCGACAATGAGCAGTTCTTT.

This clonotype was observed a handful of times. The chain links TRBV2 to TRBJ2-7; D unresolved. V was trimmed by 3 bases and J by 0 bases, leaving 15 bases between them. Germline CDR1 reads SNHLY; CDR2 reads FYNNEI. CDR3 length: 16 residues. DNA of the CDR3: TGTGCCAGCAGTGACCCCGGGTCGACGAGCTCCTACGAGCAGTACTTC. This translates into CASSDPGSTSSYEQYF.

This clonotype was observed at least ten times. The chain couples TRBV7-9 to TRBJ2-5; D may be TRBD1 (6 bases). Trimming pared 2 bases from V and 3 bases from J, leaving 10 bases between. CDR3 length: 14 residues. Germline V gives CDR1 SEHNR, CDR2 FQNEAQ (reference sequence). The CDR3 region is CASSLSRGEETQYF. In DNA form, the CDR3 reads TGTGCCAGCAGCTTATCCAGGGGAGAAGAGACCCAGTACTTC.

With regard to this clonotype: One junction end disagrees with the germline gene, perhaps due to a read error. The chain couples TRBV11-2 to TRBJ1-1; D is uncertain. The CDR3 spans 15 residues. In germline, CDR1 is SGHAT, CDR2 FQNNGV. The CDR3 spells CASSLDRGPTGETFF. CDR3 nucleotides: TGTGCCAGCAGCTTAGATCGGGGTCCGACTGGTGAAACTTTCTTT.

As to this clonotype: One end of the junction does not line up with germline, which may come from a read error. The CDR3 DNA sequence: TGTGACAGCATGGAGACAGCGAACACGGAGGAGCTGTTTTTT. The encoded protein is CDSMETANTEELFF. The chain combines TRBV12-3 or TRBV12-4 with TRBJ2-2, with D possibly TRBD1 on 5 matching bases. The CDR3 runs 14 residues.

Comments on this clonotype: At one boundary the junction diverges from the germline segment, which might be a read error. V usage is TRBV28 and J usage is TRBJ1-2; no clear D. The CDR3 runs 13 residues. CDR1 and CDR2 (germline): MDHEN, SYDVKM. CDR3 region: CDSSLGQKYGYTF. CDR3 DNA: TGTGACAGCAGTTTGGGCCAGAAATATGGCTACACCTTC.

A word on this clonotype: The junction departs from the called germline gene at one end, perhaps through a read error. The rearrangement uses TRBV30 and TRBJ1-1; perhaps TRBD1 as D (6 bases). This CDR3 region has 13 residues. CDR1 and CDR2 from the germline V gene are GTSNPN and SVGIG (reference sequence). DNA for the CDR3: TGTGCCTGTAAGGAGGGGGGGAACGCTGAAGCTTTCTTT. This gives the protein CACKEGGNAEAFF.

This clonotype was seen repeatedly, ten times or more. This chain joins TRBV11-2 and TRBJ2-7, with D unresolved. The V end lost 2 bases, the J end lost 2 bases, and 10 bases lay between the germline ends. Looked up from germline, CDR1 is SGHAT and CDR2 is FQNNGV. This CDR3 comprises 14 residues. Here the CDR3 reads CASSLTDGAYEQYF. CDR3 bases: TGTGCCAGCAGCTTAACCGACGGAGCCTACGAGCAGTACTTC. Full variable domain (outside the CDR3, taken from reference TRBV11-2 and TRBJ2-7): EAGVAQSPRYKIIEKRQSVAFWCNPISGHATLYWYQQILGQGPKLLIQFQNNGVVDDSQLPKDRFSAERLKGVDSTLKIQPAKLEDSAVYLCASSLTDGAYEQYFGPGTRLTVT.